This TCR beta chain originates from a study of control samples from healthy donors and cancer patients. Clones were sequenced by immunoSEQ multiplex PCR, and TCRdb holds only the in-frame ones, with some missing. The sample yields 100,000 to 150,000 clones, 87% seen once. V was clipped by 5 bases and J by 6 bases; unmatched bases: 11. From germline, CDR1 is SGHTA and CDR2 FQGTGA. The CDR3 contains 16 residues. This sequence originates from a man between 18 and 29 years old in good health. This chain joins TRBV7-3 and TRBJ1-2, with TRBD1 matching over 11 bases. Material: blood. As DNA, the CDR3 is TGTGCCAGCAGCCCCTCCGGGACAGGGGGATCCGATGGCTACACCTTC. It translates to CASSPSGTGGSDGYTF.